Listed below are T cell receptor beta chains from one sample, sequenced in a study of human T cells and chemical hapten exposure. TCRdb passed the RACE reads through MiXCR, listing each CDR3 protein once. The sample includes some 150,000 distinct CDR3 sequences, roughly 10% of them seen just once. The starting material was whole blood, obtained in connection with sensitization to the hapten diphenylcyclopropenone (DPC). The receptors originated from a woman aged 50 to 60 with alopecia areata. Some clones in this sample may be carry-over from other donors' samples. Each CDR3 is given without its conserved first and last residue. Not every row has a clone size; where given, it reads once, few, many or a size class.

j_call v_call clone_size cdr3_aa
TRBJ1-1 TRBV5-6 few ASSLARGQRSLNTEAF
TRBJ1-2 TRBV6-5 few ASSSSRSGYT
TRBJ1-6 TRBV5-6 many ASSLGNSPLH
TRBJ1-5 TRBV30 many AWRTGSQPQH
TRBJ1-1 TRBV6-6 many ASNRRDTEAF
TRBJ2-2 TRBV7-8 many ASSSFLPVGLAGGGTGELF
TRBJ2-3 TRBV5-1 - ASSLEASGETQY
TRBJ2-3 TRBV7-2 - ASSFRGRGADTQY
TRBJ1-5 TRBV7-2 many ASSYTPGDNQPQH
TRBJ1-5 TRBV10-2 many ASSDSLGTGNQPQH
TRBJ1-5 TRBV7-8 many ASSSGTGIRSNQPQH
TRBJ2-1 TRBV7-2 - ASSKTRGEQF
TRBJ2-1 TRBV12-3/TRBV12-4 few ASSLGQAVNEQF
TRBJ2-3 TRBV29-1 few SASVGQASTDTQY
TRBJ1-1 TRBV20-1 few SARTGPTEAF
TRBJ1-1 TRBV28 few ASSPTIGAGDTEAF
TRBJ2-7 TRBV29-1 many SVAGQSYEQY
TRBJ2-2 TRBV6-1 - ASSEGVYTGELF
TRBJ2-2 TRBV4-3 many ASSQAPGIGYGELF
TRBJ1-6 TRBV30 - AWDPGAPNSPLH
TRBJ1-2 TRBV9 few ASSGGANYGYT
TRBJ2-1 TRBV28 many ASSQTGTFYNEQF